This T cell receptor (beta chain) appears in the sequencing data of a study of T cells in Graves' hyperthyroidism and ophthalmopathy (dated by TCRdb to about 2019). A note on the overall study: Peripheral blood was collected at initial diagnosis, before any treatment. Following sampling, methimazole starting at 30 mg daily was given to hyperthyroidism patients, and high-dose intravenous methylprednisolone was given to ophthalmopathy patients. Thyroid tissue and blood T-cell repertoires from several Graves' hyperthyroidism patients were also compared in the study. The 85 to 100 discovery patients were randomly split 7:3 into training and test sets. To identify distinguishing TCR V-J signatures, a discovery cohort of 100 or so patients was used, comprising under 45 with Graves' ophthalmopathy and around 60 with stable Graves' hyperthyroidism. The paper describes TCR Vbeta CDR3 sequencing of around 130 peripheral blood samples, made up of about 40 ophthalmopathy patients, roughly 75 hyperthyroidism patients and 17 progressor patients. An independent validation cohort of under 20 hyperthyroidism patients and 17 patients who later progressed to ophthalmopathy tested prospective prediction of ophthalmopathy. Overall study outcomes, separate from this receptor: In validation, the model predicted progression to ophthalmopathy a median of roughly six months before onset, with around 70% sensitivity and just under 75% specificity. No statistical method was used to fix the sample size in advance, and group allocation was not hidden from the investigators. Most expanded thyroid clonotypes (frequency above 0.001) were also found in blood, which suggests that blood repertoires may mirror thyroid immune responses. A 13 V-J signature model separated ophthalmopathy from stable hyperthyroidism, with approximately 87% sensitivity and around 84% specificity in cross-validation and 80%/75% in testing.

A patient counted as having stable Graves' hyperthyroidism if no progression to ophthalmopathy occurred over 18 months of follow-up. Hyperthyroidism patients were aged 18 to 65 years and newly diagnosed, with disease duration of less than 2 months. The study excluded patients with uncontrolled infections, other autoimmune diseases, pregnancy or lactation. Diagnoses relied on clinical symptoms, serum thyroxine and TRAb, thyroid ultrasound and orbital computed tomography. PBMCs were separated from 10 ml of fresh peripheral blood using Ficoll-Paque density gradient centrifugation. Total RNA was extracted using Trizol reagent, and RNA quality was assessed on an Agilent 2100 Bioanalyzer. This clonotype registers as medium-sized (0.01 to 0.1%) within its sample. No antigen is known for it. Base qualities are not at hand, and no much larger clone is one base apart. The TCR beta CDR3 regions were amplified from RNA transcripts. For the first round of RT-PCR on the TCR CDR3, the HTBI primer set was used together with the Qiagen OneStep RT-PCR kit. Libraries were constructed in a second round of multiplex PCR, after which size selection and purification were performed. Libraries were sequenced paired-end with 100 bp reads on an Illumina HiSeq2000. The authors' pipeline ran thus. Raw data were processed with SOAPnuke, discarding reads with adapters, uncalled bases, mean Phred below 15, or no exact constant-primer or identifier match. COPE v1.2.5 was used to merge high-quality paired reads, and clonotypes were defined as unique nucleotide sequences. Clonotypes were aligned to IMGT TRBV, TRBD and TRBJ reference segments using MiTCR v1.1. The analysis included only V-J combinations with a frequency above 0.0001, which together covered about 99% of the repertoires. The TCS score was defined as the ratio of F50 (clonal expansion) to E x V (chaos), calculated using BLOSUM62-based TCRdist between CDR3 peptides within each V-J. Welch's t-statistics and random forest reduced 450 to 600 V-J features to 10 to 15, which were used in a naive Bayes classifier (R e1071). The public reads were run again by TCRdb, first through fastp at Q25 and then through MiXCR, and only productive beta chains were kept. Each CDR3 protein gets just one entry, which takes the most common genes and DNA from the rows behind it. The V and J calls follow TCRdb's processing rather than the paper's. The sample table contains 350,000 to 400,000 distinct CDR3 sequences; only one count was recorded for about 18% of them. The ten largest clones add up to around 4% of the sample.

Germline trimming: 5 bases from V, 7 bases from J; junction bases outside gene matches: 9. Taken from the germline V gene (reference sequence), the CDR1 and CDR2 loops are DFQATT and SNEGSKA. The CDR3 runs 14 amino acids, cysteine and phenylalanine included. This entry keeps only the CDR3 DNA: 42 bases, framed from base 1. Recombination linked TRBV20-1 to TRBJ2-2; 8 central bases correspond to TRBD2. What was sequenced was blood. This receptor was obtained from a woman younger than 30 with Graves' hyperthyroidism. This receptor carries the CDR3 CSAGSGGDGGELFF. The DNA sequence is given as TGCAGTGCTGGGAGCGGGGGAGATGGCGGGGAGCTGTTTTTT.